The 14 T cell receptor beta chains listed next were all sequenced from one sample in a study of T-cell reconstitution after alpha-beta-depleted transplantation in children. Unique molecular identifiers were used in preparing the TCRbeta library. MiXCR, run by TCRdb on the PCR reads, gives a single entry per CDR3 protein. The table shows some 530,000 distinct CDR3 sequences, with roughly an eighth occurring only once. The sample in question was PBMCs from the stem cell graft donor, obtained from the stem cell graft. The receptor source for this set is a human donor who donated a stem cell graft to a child with combined immunodeficiency.

This clonotype was counted ten times or more. The gene calls are TRBV12-3 or TRBV12-4 and TRBJ1-5; no reliable D call. CDR3 length: 16 amino acids. V shed 6 bases and J shed 1 base, with 16 bases lying between them. Here the CDR3 DNA reads TGTGCCAGCAGCCTGCAATATGCGACAAGCAATCAGCCCCAGCATTTT. Translated, it gives CASSLQYATSNQPQHF.

Only a few counts were recorded for this clonotype. This sequence joins TRBV20-1 and TRBJ2-7; D possibly corresponds to TRBD2 (6 bases). The CDR3 loop spans 14 amino acids. Germline loops: CDR1 DFQATT, CDR2 SNEGSKA (reference sequence). Trimming shortened V by 6 bases and J by 0 bases, and 15 bases separated the two germline ends. CDR3 bases: TGCAGTGCAGCCCCTAGCGACCCCTCCTACGAGCAGTACTTC. It codes for CSAAPSDPSYEQYF.

This clonotype was detected only a few times. The rearrangement uses TRBV5-1 and TRBJ2-7; tentatively, D is TRBD2 (6 bases). The CDR3 consists of 14 residues. Germline lookup yields CDR1 SGHRS and CDR2 YFSETQ. V was trimmed by 0 bases and J by 3 bases, leaving 10 bases between them. CDR3 sequence: CASSLVPGDYEQYF. DNA for the CDR3: TGCGCCAGCAGCTTGGTACCGGGAGACTACGAGCAGTACTTC.

This clonotype has a count of ten or more. The chain recombines TRBV20-1 with TRBJ2-1; D is uncertain. This CDR3 is built from 11 residues. CDR1 DFQATT and CDR2 SNEGSKA come from the germline V gene (reference sequence). V lost 6 bases to trimming and J lost 11 bases, with 14 bases between them. In DNA, the CDR3 is TGCAGTGCCCTAATCTGGGAACAGCAGTTCTTC. As protein: CSALIWEQQFF.

The genes are TRBV5-1 and TRBJ2-3; TRBD2 aligns across 10 bases. CDR1 SGHRS and CDR2 YFSETQ come from the germline V gene. V lost 1 base, J lost 5 bases, and 7 bases stayed unmatched. This CDR3 comprises 16 residues. CDR3 amino acids: CASSLFLAGAVDTQYF. The CDR3 DNA follows: TGCGCCAGCAGCTTGTTTCTAGCGGGAGCAGTAGATACGCAGTATTTT.

This clonotype was counted a few times. The rearrangement uses TRBV6-1 and TRBJ2-5; 10 bases align to TRBD2. The CDR3 contains 13 residues. Germline trimming cut 2 bases from V and 14 bases from J; bases unmatched to any gene: 8. Germline V gives CDR1 MNHNS, CDR2 SASEGT. The CDR3 here is CASSELLAGALYF. CDR3 bases: TGTGCCAGCAGTGAACTCCTAGCGGGAGCCCTCTACTTC.

This clonotype has more than one count but fewer than ten. The chain recombines TRBV15 with TRBJ1-4, with D unresolved. In germline, CDR1 is LNHNV, CDR2 YYDKDF (reference sequence). Trimming removed 4 bases at V and 2 bases at J, with 20 bases between. This CDR3 has 18 residues. The CDR3: CATSISLSIDYTNEKLFF. The CDR3 DNA is TGTGCCACCAGCATCTCATTAAGCATAGACTACACTAATGAAAAACTGTTTTTT.

This chain joins TRBV5-1 and TRBJ2-2; 12 bases match TRBD1. Looked up from germline, CDR1 is SGHRS and CDR2 is YFSETQ. This CDR3 has 17 residues. J was trimmed by 7 bases and V by 3 bases; bases with no gene match: 10. The CDR3 bases are TGCGCCAGCAGCTGGGGCTCCGGGACAGGGGGCATCGGGGAGCTGTTTTTT. Amino acids: CASSWGSGTGGIGELFF. The full variable domain, completed using reference TRBV5-1 and TRBJ2-2, is KAGVTQTPRYLIKTRGQQVTLSCSPISGHRSVSWYQQTPGQGLQFLFEYFSETQRNKGNFPGRFSGRQFSNSRSEMNVSTLELGDSALYLCASSWGSGTGGIGELFFGEGSRLTVL.

This clonotype was recorded at least ten times. The rearrangement uses TRBV29-1 and TRBJ2-3; 7 bases line up with TRBD1. V lost 7 bases, J lost 4 bases, and 11 bases stayed unmatched. The germline V gene encodes CDR1 SQVTM and CDR2 ANQGSEA. CDR3 length: 14 amino acids. CDR3 DNA sequence: TGCAGCGCTAACCCACAGGGGCGCCCAGATACGCAGTATTTT. Amino acid sequence: CSANPQGRPDTQYF.

This chain connects TRBV10-3 to TRBJ2-2, with 10 positions matching TRBD2. Germline V gene data show CDR1 as ENHRY and CDR2 as SYGVKD. Losses at the gene ends were 10 bases for V and 5 bases for J; bases not matched to a gene: 16. The CDR3 covers 17 residues. DNA for the CDR3: TGTGCCACCCACCACCCCTCAGCGGGAGGGCTTACCGGGGAGCTGTTTTTT. It yields the protein CATHHPSAGGLTGELFF.

Many counts were recorded for this clonotype. The V gene is TRBV12-3 or TRBV12-4, the J gene TRBJ2-1; 7 bases are a match to TRBD1. The V segment lost 1 base and the J segment 9 bases; nucleotides outside the gene matches: 3. This CDR3 is built from 13 residues. The CDR3 loop is CASSLGNRGEQFF. The CDR3 DNA sequence: TGTGCCAGCAGTTTAGGGAACAGGGGTGAGCAGTTCTTC.

The rearrangement links TRBV12-3 or TRBV12-4 to TRBJ2-2; D unresolved. The CDR3 runs 15 residues. Trimming shortened V by 8 bases and J by 7 bases, and 20 bases separated the two germline ends. The CDR3 DNA is TGTGCCAGCCGCCCTCGGGTAGGAGTCGTCGGGGAGCTGTTTTTT. It codes for CASRPRVGVVGELFF.

This clonotype was found once. The chain combines TRBV7-8 with TRBJ2-1; D perhaps matches TRBD2 (6 bases). Germline V CDR1 and CDR2: SGHVS, FQNEAQ. The V and J ends lost 1 base and 7 bases respectively, with 11 bases between them. This CDR3 contains 14 residues. CDR3 amino acids: CASSLGGTGNEQFF. CDR3 in DNA: TGTGCCAGCAGCTTAGGCGGGACTGGGAATGAGCAGTTCTTC. The full variable domain, completed using reference TRBV7-8 and TRBJ2-1, is GAGVSQSPRYKVAKRGQDVALRCDPISGHVSLFWYQQALGQGPEFLTYFQNEAQLDKSGLPSDRFFAERPEGSVSTLKIQRTQQEDSAVYLCASSLGGTGNEQFFGPGTRLTVL.

A few counts support this clonotype. The CDR3 spells CASSLSAGDQSRSYEQYF. The CDR3 DNA sequence: TGCGCCAGCAGCTTGTCGGCGGGAGACCAATCCAGGTCCTACGAGCAGTACTTC. The chain combines TRBV5-1 with TRBJ2-7; 7 positions match TRBD2. The CDR3 covers 18 residues. J gave up 1 base and V 1 base, and 14 bases lay outside the gene matches. CDR1 and CDR2 (germline): SGHRS, YFSETQ.